The clone carrying this T cell receptor beta chain was counted a single time. Profiled with immunoSEQ multiplex PCR; TCRdb holds only in-frame clones, not every one. The top ten hold more than 1.5% of the sample, which has some 2,100,000 clones, just over 90% seen once. This sample is part of a study of shared clonotypes between healthy human individuals. V lost 6 bases and J lost 0; bases outside the gene matches: 5. Germline CDR1 is MNHEY and CDR2 is SVGAGI. The CDR3 extends over 15 amino acids. CD45RO-negative, CCR7-positively selected cells formed the naive CD8 fraction, excluding terminally differentiated effector memory CD45RA+ cells.

This TCR came from a man aged 18 to 30 in good health. Some clones in this sample may be carry-over from other donors' samples. The sample taken for sequencing was naive CD8+ T cells from PBMCs. The chain is built from TRBV6-5 and TRBJ2-7, with 10 bases identical to TRBD1. In DNA form, the CDR3 reads TGTGCCAGCAGCACGACAGGGGGCGACTCCTACGAGCAGTACTTC. Residues: CASSTTGGDSYEQYF.